The source of this T cell receptor (beta chain) is a study of Ad26.COV2.S vaccination and SARS-CoV-2 variants. Measured with immunoSEQ multiplex PCR; TCRdb has only the in-frame clones, and not every one. The sample holds a few hundred thousand clones, around four fifths seen once. The treatment denotes: roughly 20 received Ad26.COV2.S at low or high dose, single or two shots; roughly five received placebo; per-sample allocation not given. Samples came from day 63 after the first vaccine or placebo injection. Germline values: CDR1 DFQATT, CDR2 SNEGSKA (reference sequence). Trimming took 3 bases from V and 8 from J, leaving 22 bases between them. CDR3 length: 15 residues.

The receptor comes from a person between 18 and 59 years old who received the Ad26.COV2.S COVID-19 vaccine or a placebo. Sequencing was performed on peripheral blood, taken in a trial of Ad26.COV2.S vaccine versus placebo. The V gene is TRBV20-1, the J gene TRBJ1-2, with D unresolved. CDR3 sequence reads: CSASRPGQDYGGYTF. The CDR3 coding sequence is TGCAGTGCTAGTCGGCCGGGCCAAGACTACGGGGGCTACACCTTC.